A selection of T cell receptor beta chains follows, all from one sample in a study of blood T cell repertoires in COVID-19. Libraries were prepared by immunoSEQ multiplex PCR; TCRdb keeps only in-frame clonotypes and omits some of them. The sample records 150,000 to 200,000 clones, roughly 85% being singletons. Sequenced sample: peripheral blood. The receptors derive from a human donor with acute or convalescent COVID-19. The donor label of this sample is uncertain. The CDR3 runs from the conserved cysteine through the conserved F or W. The order of the fields is V gene, J gene, CDR3 protein.

v_call: TRBV27
j_call: TRBJ1-2
cdr3_aa: CASSPRRGRNYGYTF

v_call: TRBV6-5
j_call: TRBJ1-2
cdr3_aa: CASSYSPASYGYTF

v_call: TRBV5-4
j_call: TRBJ2-5
cdr3_aa: CASSSASGNQETQYF

v_call: TRBV7-2
j_call: TRBJ2-7
cdr3_aa: CASRPPRGSYEQYF

v_call: TRBV9
j_call: TRBJ1-1
cdr3_aa: CASSVDGASTEAFF

v_call: TRBV30
j_call: TRBJ1-5
cdr3_aa: CAWSVRTGGSPQHF

v_call: TRBV7-9
j_call: TRBJ1-4
cdr3_aa: CASSLPSRQGSEKLFF

v_call: TRBV5-8
j_call: TRBJ1-5
cdr3_aa: CASLEGLDQPQHF

v_call: TRBV4-1
j_call: TRBJ1-1
cdr3_aa: CASGPPDRNTEAFF

v_call: TRBV7-2
j_call: TRBJ2-3
cdr3_aa: CASSIASGVGTDTQYF

v_call: TRBV11-2
j_call: TRBJ2-7
cdr3_aa: CASSLVGESWEPSLYEQYF

v_call: TRBV3-1/TRBV3-2
j_call: TRBJ2-1
cdr3_aa: CASSPDDFGGGAYEQFF